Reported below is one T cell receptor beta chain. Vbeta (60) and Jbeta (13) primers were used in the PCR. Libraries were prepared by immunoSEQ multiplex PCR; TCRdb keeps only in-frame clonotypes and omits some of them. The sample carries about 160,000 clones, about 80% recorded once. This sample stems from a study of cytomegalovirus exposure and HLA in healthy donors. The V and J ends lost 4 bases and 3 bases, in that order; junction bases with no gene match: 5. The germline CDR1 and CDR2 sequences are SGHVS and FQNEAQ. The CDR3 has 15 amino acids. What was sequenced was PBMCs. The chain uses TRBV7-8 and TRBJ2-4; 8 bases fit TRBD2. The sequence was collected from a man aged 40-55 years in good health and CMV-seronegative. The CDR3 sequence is CASSSGTRSKNIQYF. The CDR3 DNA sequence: TGTGCCAGCAGCTCCGGGACTAGAAGCAAAAACATTCAGTACTTC.